A single sample gave rise to the 24 T cell receptor beta chains below, sequenced in a study of OX40 agonist ivuxolimab in advanced cancers. The repertoire was sequenced with immunoSEQ multiplex PCR; TCRdb's copy has only in-frame clones and lacks some. The sample yields 60,000 or so clones, roughly 89% seen once. The material sequenced was CD4+ or CD8+ T cells sorted from blood, taken in a trial of the OX40 agonist ivuxolimab. Receptor source: an adult with an advanced solid tumor such as melanoma, head and neck, liver or kidney cancer.

This chain uses TRBV7-6 with TRBJ2-7; D is possibly TRBD1 (6 bases). V lost 2 bases to trimming and J lost 5 bases, with 16 bases between them. The CDR3 loop spans 15 amino acids. Germline loops: CDR1 SGHVS, CDR2 FNYEAQ. CDR3 bases: TGTGCCAGCAGCTTAACGAAACAGGGTCGAAACGAGCAGTACTTC. Protein: CASSLTKQGRNEQYF.

The gene calls are TRBV11-2 and TRBJ2-1; 9 positions agree with TRBD1. Germline CDR1 reads SGHAT; CDR2 reads FQNNGV. CDR3 size: 18 residues. V lost 0 bases to trimming and J lost 11 bases; unmatched junction nucleotides: 17. In DNA form, the CDR3 reads TGTGCCAGCAGCTTAGACCCAGGGACAGGGTGGGAGGAGAACAAGCAGTTCTTC. This encodes CASSLDPGTGWEENKQFF. Together with reference TRBV11-2 and TRBJ2-1, the CDR3 gives the full variable domain: EAGVAQSPRYKIIEKRQSVAFWCNPISGHATLYWYQQILGQGPKLLIQFQNNGVVDDSQLPKDRFSAERLKGVDSTLKIQPAKLEDSAVYLCASSLDPGTGWEENKQFFGPGTRLTVL.

V usage is TRBV6-5 and J usage is TRBJ2-7, with 9 positions matching TRBD1. The germline V gene has CDR1 MNHEY and CDR2 SVGAGI. V trimming: 6 bases; J trimming: 3 bases; junction bases outside the gene matches: 6. The CDR3 contains 14 residues. The CDR3, as DNA: TGTGCCAGCAGCCCGGACAGGGGAGACTACGAGCAGTACTTC. The encoded protein is CASSPDRGDYEQYF.

CDR3 sequence (DNA): TGTGCCAGCAGCCCGGGACGAAACACCGGGGAGCTGTTTTTT. Translation gives CASSPGRNTGELFF. This sequence joins TRBV9 and TRBJ2-2; perhaps D is TRBD1 or TRBD2 (5 bases each). Germline CDR1 SGDLS, CDR2 YYNGEE. The V end was cut by 4 bases, the J end by 2 bases, with 9 bases between. The CDR3 contains 14 residues.

The chain employs TRBV19 and TRBJ2-1, with D tentatively TRBD1 or TRBD2 (5 bases each). CDR3 length equals 13 residues. CDR1 LNHDA and CDR2 SQIVND come from the germline V gene (reference sequence). The V gene lost 9 bases and the J gene lost 4 bases, with 13 bases spanning the gap. The CDR3 DNA reads as TGTGCCAGCCGAAGTGAGGGGTACAATGAGCAGTTCTTC. Protein: CASRSEGYNEQFF. Variable domain in full (rest from reference TRBV19 and TRBJ2-1): DGGITQSPKYLFRKEGQNVTLSCEQNLNHDAMYWYRQDPGQGLRLIYYSQIVNDFQKGDIAEGYSVSREKKESFPLTVTSAQKNPTAFYLCASRSEGYNEQFFGPGTRLTVL.

The chain uses TRBV4-2 and TRBJ2-7; D ambiguous. Germline CDR1 LGHNA, CDR2 YNFKEQ. CDR3 size: 15 residues. Trimming cost V 1 base and J 2 bases, with 12 bases left between them. In DNA form, the CDR3 reads TGTGCCAGCAGCCAAGTGGGTGGATCTGCCTACGAGCAGTACTTC. Encoded protein: CASSQVGGSAYEQYF.

The V call is TRBV4-1, the J call TRBJ2-1; 13 bases are shared with TRBD2. The ends lost 3 bases at V and 9 bases at J; junction bases unmatched: 5. The germline V gene encodes CDR1 MGHRA and CDR2 YSYEKL. The CDR3 contains 15 residues. The CDR3 sequence is CASSHTSGGAGEQFF. DNA of the CDR3: TGCGCCAGCAGCCACACTAGCGGGGGGGCTGGTGAGCAGTTCTTC.

This clone was recorded once. V usage is TRBV4-2 and J usage is TRBJ1-1, with a possible D match to TRBD1 (5 bases). Germline CDR1 is LGHNA and CDR2 is YNFKEQ. Trimming removed 2 bases at V and 4 bases at J, with 11 bases between. The CDR3 contains 14 residues. The CDR3 is CASSQRREGTEAFF. The CDR3, as DNA: TGTGCCAGCAGCCAACGCAGGGAGGGCACTGAAGCTTTCTTT.

This chain uses TRBV7-9 with TRBJ2-7; unclear D gene. The CDR3 covers 13 residues. V dropped 5 bases and J dropped 2 bases, with 10 bases sitting between them. Germline loops: CDR1 SEHNR, CDR2 FQNEAQ (reference sequence). The CDR3 is CASSVGPTYEQYF. CDR3 bases: TGTGCCAGCAGCGTAGGACCTACCTACGAGCAGTACTTC.

The chain joins TRBV19 to TRBJ1-1, with no clear D. Trimming shortened V by 5 bases and J by 1 base, and 5 bases separated the two germline ends. The germline V gene has CDR1 LNHDA and CDR2 SQIVND (reference sequence). The CDR3 has 12 residues. The DNA of the CDR3 is TGTGCCAGTAGTCACCCGAACACTGAAGCTTTCTTT. Its protein product is CASSHPNTEAFF.

V and J are TRBV18 and TRBJ2-5; 8 bases align to TRBD1. The CDR3 runs to 18 residues. The V and J ends lost 1 base and 0 bases, in that order; junction bases with no gene match: 10. Germline CDR1 KGHSH, CDR2 LQKENI. Here the CDR3 reads CASSPRLKDREYQETQYF. In DNA, the CDR3 is TGTGCCAGCTCACCACGACTAAAGGACAGGGAGTACCAAGAGACCCAGTACTTC.

The chain uses TRBV19 and TRBJ2-1; perhaps TRBD2 as D (5 bases). The V end was cut by 6 bases, the J end by 7 bases, with 19 bases between. Germline CDR1 LNHDA, CDR2 SQIVND (reference sequence). This CDR3 comprises 15 residues. This CDR3 reads CASSLAGFPPNEQFF. The DNA of the CDR3 is TGTGCCAGTAGCCTGGCGGGTTTCCCTCCGAATGAGCAGTTCTTC.

The rearrangement uses TRBV27 and TRBJ2-5; no clear D. Germline CDR1 is MNHEY and CDR2 is SMNVEV (reference sequence). V dropped 6 bases and J dropped 2 bases, with 10 bases sitting between them. This CDR3 is built from 13 residues. Here the CDR3 reads CASRELGQETQYF. The CDR3 coding sequence is TGTGCCAGCAGGGAATTGGGACAAGAGACCCAGTACTTC.

The V call is TRBV29-1, the J call TRBJ1-1, with 7 bases fitting TRBD1. CDR1 and CDR2 from the germline V gene are SQVTM and ANQGSEA. The CDR3 is 12 residues long. Trimming removed 6 bases from V and 4 bases from J; junction bases left unmatched: 5. In DNA, the CDR3 is TGCAGCGTCGGGGGACAGTCCACTGAAGCTTTCTTT. Protein product: CSVGGQSTEAFF.

V gene TRBV28 combines with J gene TRBJ2-5, with TRBD1 matching 9 bases. Germline-derived CDR1 and CDR2 are MDHEN and SYDVKM. The CDR3 sequence is 15 residues long. With 5 bases clipped from V and 1 base from J, the junction kept 5 bases outside the gene matches. The CDR3 protein is CASSPTGGVQETQYF. The CDR3 coding sequence is TGTGCCAGCAGTCCGACAGGGGGAGTCCAAGAGACCCAGTACTTC.

The CDR3 here is CASRLDVTGELFF. CDR3 nucleotides: TGTGCCAGCAGATTGGACGTCACCGGGGAGCTGTTTTTT. V and J are TRBV7-3 and TRBJ2-2; D gene uncertain. There are 13 residues in the CDR3. V was trimmed by 6 bases and J by 4 bases, leaving 9 bases between them. Per the germline V gene, CDR1 is SGHTA and CDR2 is FQGTGA.

This clone has a single count. The chain carries TRBV6-4 and TRBJ2-1; 7 bases map to TRBD2. The CDR3 runs 14 residues. In germline, CDR1 is MRHNA, CDR2 SNTAGT. Trimming removed 5 bases from V and 7 bases from J; junction bases left unmatched: 8. CDR3 residues: CASSLTSSLNEQFF. DNA for the CDR3: TGTGCCAGCAGTTTGACTAGCTCCTTAAATGAGCAGTTCTTC.

The V call is TRBV7-7, the J call TRBJ2-1, with TRBD2 matching over 9 bases. The germline CDR1 and CDR2 sequences are SSHAT and FNYEAQ (reference sequence). The CDR3 extends over 17 amino acids. The V gene end was trimmed by 1 base and the J gene end by 6 bases; junction bases not matched to a gene: 10. In DNA form, the CDR3 reads TGTGCCAGCAGCTTAGGGGCCGGCGCGGGGGGGTTCAATGAGCAGTTCTTC. Translating gives CASSLGAGAGGFNEQFF.

This clone has just one count. The chain uses TRBV11-3 and TRBJ2-2; perhaps TRBD2 as D (6 bases). CDR3 length: 15 residues. The germline V gene encodes CDR1 SGHNT and CDR2 YENEEA. Trimming cost V 1 base and J 2 bases, with 8 bases left between them. The CDR3 DNA sequence: TGTGCCAGCAGCTTAGGGGACTTAAACACCGGGGAGCTGTTTTTT. Translated, it gives CASSLGDLNTGELFF. Combining the CDR3 with reference TRBV11-3 and TRBJ2-2 gives the whole variable domain EAGVVQSPRYKIIEKKQPVAFWCNPISGHNTLYWYLQNLGQGPELLIRYENEEAVDDSQLPKDRFSAERLKGVDSTLKIQPAELGDSAVYLCASSLGDLNTGELFFGEGSRLTVL.

The gene calls are TRBV9 and TRBJ2-2, with D unresolved. Trimming removed 0 bases at V and 5 bases at J, with 14 bases between. The CDR3 covers 16 residues. Per germline, CDR1 SGDLS and CDR2 YYNGEE. Written as DNA, the CDR3 is TGTGCCAGCAGCGTAGGGGCCCACCTATCTACCGGGGAGCTGTTTTTT. Its protein product is CASSVGAHLSTGELFF.

The table lists this clone with a count of one. The V call is TRBV27, the J call TRBJ2-7; possible D gene TRBD1, 5 bases. The germline CDR1 and CDR2 sequences are MNHEY and SMNVEV (reference sequence). The CDR3 sequence is 13 residues long. The germline V and J ends were trimmed by 0 bases and 5 bases, with 8 bases remaining between them. The CDR3 loop reads CASSLSSGNEQYF. In nucleotides, the CDR3 is TGTGCCAGCAGTTTATCGTCAGGGAACGAGCAGTACTTC.

The V and J genes are TRBV27 and TRBJ1-2, with TRBD1 identical over 9 bases. Per the germline V gene, CDR1 is MNHEY and CDR2 is SMNVEV (reference sequence). J lost 5 bases, V lost 8 bases, and 18 bases had no gene match. CDR3 size: 17 residues. The CDR3 bases are TGTGCCAGCCGGGACAGGGAGACCGTCGGTATTGAGTATGGCTACACCTTC. Its translation is CASRDRETVGIEYGYTF.

The genes are TRBV25-1 and TRBJ1-1; D gene unclear. The CDR3 totals 13 residues. With 4 bases removed from V and 7 bases from J, the gap between germline ends came to 13 bases. CDR1 and CDR2 (germline): MGHDK, SYGVNS. DNA of the CDR3: TGTGCCAGCAGTGCTTTAACTCCCATTGAAGCTTTCTTT. Encoded protein: CASSALTPIEAFF.

The genes are TRBV7-9 and TRBJ1-5; the D gene is possibly TRBD1 (5 bases). The CDR3 totals 14 residues. Germline V gives CDR1 SEHNR, CDR2 FQNEAQ (reference sequence). Trimming removed 4 bases at V and 7 bases at J, with 14 bases between. As DNA, the CDR3 is TGTGCCAGCAGCTCCGCTGACTCAGGGCAGCCCCAGCATTTT. The encoded protein is CASSSADSGQPQHF.